These 16 T cell receptor beta chains were sequenced from one sample in a study of cytomegalovirus exposure and HLA in healthy donors. Primers: 60 Vbeta forward and 13 Jbeta reverse. Libraries were prepared by immunoSEQ multiplex PCR; TCRdb keeps only in-frame clonotypes and omits some of them. In the table there are around 200,000 clones, around 75% of which are singletons. Sequences were obtained from PBMCs. The receptor source for this set is a male donor in good health and CMV-seronegative.

The chain couples TRBV5-6 to TRBJ1-5; a possible D gene is TRBD1 (5 bases). This CDR3 has 16 amino acids. V was shortened by 4 bases and J by 0 bases, with 14 bases between the two germline ends. Germline V gene data show CDR1 as SGHDT and CDR2 as YYEEEE. CDR3 sequence reads: CASSTFDSYSNQPQHF. The DNA for the CDR3 is TGTGCCAGCAGCACTTTCGACAGTTATAGCAATCAGCCCCAGCATTTT.

This chain links TRBV6-5 with TRBJ1-1, with 9 bases identical to TRBD1. The CDR3 consists of 16 residues. V was clipped by 0 bases and J by 1 base; unmatched bases: 3. Germline CDR1 MNHEY, CDR2 SVGAGI. Here the CDR3 reads CASSYSKDRGNTEAFF. CDR3 sequence (DNA): TGTGCCAGCAGTTACTCGAAGGACAGGGGGAACACTGAAGCTTTCTTT.

This rearrangement joins TRBV7-2 to TRBJ2-1; the match to TRBD2 covers 9 bases. Looked up from germline, CDR1 is SGHTA and CDR2 is FQGNSA. Losses at the gene ends were 1 base for V and 10 bases for J; bases not matched to a gene: 14. This CDR3 region has 17 residues. The chain's CDR3 is CASSLGIGAGGREEQFF. In DNA, the CDR3 is TGTGCCAGCAGCTTAGGGATAGGGGCGGGAGGGAGGGAGGAGCAGTTCTTC.

This clone has more than one count but fewer than ten. The chain has TRBV9 and TRBJ2-7; D ambiguous. From germline, CDR1 is SGDLS and CDR2 YYNGEE. There are 13 residues in the CDR3. Trimming left V 7 bases short and J 0 bases short, with 11 bases between. CDR3 residues: CASSPGFSYEQYF. The CDR3 DNA reads TGTGCCAGCTCCCCGGGTTTCTCCTACGAGCAGTACTTC.

The rearrangement uses TRBV29-1 and TRBJ2-3; 7 bases map to TRBD2. The CDR3 covers 12 residues. Losses at the gene ends were 3 bases for V and 9 bases for J; bases not matched to a gene: 6. Germline V CDR1 and CDR2: SQVTM, ANQGSEA. CDR3 nucleotide sequence: TGCAGCGTTGACGCGGGAGAGGGAACGCAGTATTTT. Translated, it gives CSVDAGEGTQYF.

The chain joins TRBV6-6 to TRBJ1-1; TRBD1 agrees at 8 bases. With 2 bases clipped from V and 7 bases from J, the junction kept 0 bases outside the gene matches. There are 12 residues in the CDR3. Germline loops: CDR1 MNHNY, CDR2 SVGAGI (reference sequence). This CDR3 is CASSYGTGEAFF. The CDR3 DNA is TGTGCCAGCAGTTACGGGACAGGTGAAGCTTTCTTT.

This clone was detected only a few times. This same CDR3 is encoded by further DNA sequences in the sample. The chain links TRBV5-1 to TRBJ2-5; D is unclear. Germline V lookup: CDR1 SGHRS, CDR2 YFSETQ. Trimming cost V 1 base and J 2 bases, with 3 bases left between them. The CDR3 consists of 12 residues. CDR3 protein: CASSLSQETQYF. Here the CDR3 DNA reads TGCGCCAGCAGCTTGTCGCAAGAGACCCAGTACTTC.

The chain is built from TRBV11-2 and TRBJ1-5, with 7 nucleotides matching TRBD1. CDR3 length: 14 residues. CDR1 and CDR2 from the germline V gene are SGHAT and FQNNGV. V was pared by 5 bases and J by 2 bases, with 3 bases of the junction left unmatched. CDR3 loop: CASSTDRGNQPQHF. CDR3 sequence (DNA): TGTGCCAGCAGCACCGACAGGGGCAATCAGCCCCAGCATTTT.

J is TRBJ2-7 and V is TRBV11-2; D gene uncertain. The CDR3 totals 13 residues. Germline CDR1 SGHAT, CDR2 FQNNGV. Trimming shortened V by 1 base and J by 6 bases, and 10 bases separated the two germline ends. The CDR3, as DNA: TGTGCCAGCAGCTTAGCTACGCGGCTCGAGCAGTACTTC. Its protein is CASSLATRLEQYF.

The chain uses TRBV21-1 and TRBJ2-3; the D call TRBD2 from the table was never checked on the DNA. TRBV21-1 is a pseudogene locus. This CDR3 contains 15 residues. CDR3 sequence reads: CATMAGEDPFDTQYF. The CDR3 DNA reads TGTGCCACTATGGCGGGAGAAGACCCATTTGATACGCAGTATTTT.

Only one count was recorded for this clone. The rearrangement joins TRBV29-1 to TRBJ2-1, with TRBD2 matching 9 bases. The CDR3 contains 12 residues. Germline trimming cut 7 bases from V and 8 bases from J; bases unmatched to any gene: 6. CDR1 is SQVTM and CDR2 is ANQGSEA in the germline V gene. CDR3 loop: CSGGGANDEQFF. DNA of the CDR3: TGCAGCGGCGGGGGGGCCAATGATGAGCAGTTCTTC.

The chain has TRBV19 and TRBJ2-3; no definite D call. Trimming left V 6 bases short and J 1 base short, with 8 bases between. CDR1 and CDR2 from the germline V gene are LNHDA and SQIVND (reference sequence). The CDR3 is made up of 13 amino acids. CDR3 region: CASRDTGTDTQYF. For the CDR3, the DNA is TGTGCCAGTAGAGACACAGGCACAGATACGCAGTATTTT.

This chain links TRBV6-6 with TRBJ2-7, with D possibly TRBD2 on 5 matching bases. This CDR3 is built from 16 residues. CDR1 and CDR2 (germline): MNHNY, SVGAGI (reference sequence). V lost 0 bases, J lost 1 base, and 13 bases lay in between. In DNA form, the CDR3 reads TGTGCCAGCAGTTACTCAAGGACTTCCCGTTCCTACGAGCAGTACTTC. This encodes CASSYSRTSRSYEQYF.

This clone was counted between two and nine times. The gene calls are TRBV7-9 and TRBJ1-6; possibly TRBD1 for D (5 bases). There are 15 residues in the CDR3. The germline V gene has CDR1 SEHNR and CDR2 FQNEAQ (reference sequence). Trimming stripped 2 bases from V and 7 bases from J, with 12 bases between. Here the CDR3 DNA reads TGTGCCAGCAGCTTACTAGGGCAGGGAAATTCACCCCTCCACTTT. This sequence encodes CASSLLGQGNSPLHF.

This rearrangement joins TRBV9 to TRBJ1-1; D ambiguous. The CDR3 contains 14 residues. Germline V gene lookup returns CDR1 SGDLS and CDR2 YYNGEE. Deletions cut 4 bases from V and 0 bases from J, with 10 bases between. CDR3 amino acids: CASSPARLNTEAFF. CDR3 DNA sequence: TGTGCCAGCAGCCCTGCCAGGTTGAACACTGAAGCTTTCTTT.

This chain links TRBV19 with TRBJ2-3, with 11 bases matching TRBD2. Per germline, CDR1 LNHDA and CDR2 SQIVND (reference sequence). The CDR3 totals 17 residues. The ends lost 4 bases at V and 6 bases at J; junction bases unmatched: 12. CDR3 coding DNA: TGTGCCAGTAGTAGTAGCGGGAGGGCCCTCAAGGGCGATACGCAGTATTTT. It is translated as CASSSSGRALKGDTQYF.